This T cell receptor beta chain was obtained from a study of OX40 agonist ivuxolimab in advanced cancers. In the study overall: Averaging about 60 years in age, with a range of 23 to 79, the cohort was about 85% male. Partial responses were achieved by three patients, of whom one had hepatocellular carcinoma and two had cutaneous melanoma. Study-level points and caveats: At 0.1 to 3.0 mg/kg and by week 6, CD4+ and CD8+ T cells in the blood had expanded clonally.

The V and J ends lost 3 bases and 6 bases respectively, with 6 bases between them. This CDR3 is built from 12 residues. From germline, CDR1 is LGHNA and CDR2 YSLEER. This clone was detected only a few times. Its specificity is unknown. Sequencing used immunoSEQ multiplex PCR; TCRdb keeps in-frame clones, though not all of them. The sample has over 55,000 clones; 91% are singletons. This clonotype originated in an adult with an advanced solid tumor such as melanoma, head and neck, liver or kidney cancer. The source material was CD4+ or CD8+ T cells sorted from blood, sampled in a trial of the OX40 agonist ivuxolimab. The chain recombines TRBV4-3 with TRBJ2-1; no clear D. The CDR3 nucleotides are TGCGCCAGCAGCCACCCTCCCAATGAGCAGTTCTTC. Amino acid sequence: CASSHPPNEQFF.